This TCR beta chain was obtained from a study of identical twins. Template switching supplied a universal primer site; unique molecular identifiers were carried on the cDNA. TCRdb reanalysed the 5' RACE reads using MiXCR and keeps one entry per CDR3 protein. The profile shows approximately 620,000 distinct CDR3 sequences, around 8.3% of them singletons. The CDR3 length is 13 residues. V was shortened by 10 bases and J by 7 bases, with 19 bases between the two germline ends. In germline, CDR1 is SGHTA, CDR2 FQGNSA. The same sample was also studied in work on yellow fever vaccine responses in identical twins.

Sequencing was performed on PBMCs. The TCR originated in a woman aged 18-29 years in good health. The chain uses TRBV7-2 and TRBJ1-1; D call uncertain. CDR3 sequence: CATRSEPTGEAFF. The DNA of the CDR3 is TGTGCCACCAGGTCGGAACCGACGGGTGAAGCTTTCTTT.